This T cell receptor (beta chain) was recorded in a study of intratumoral heterogeneity in liver cancer. Each tumour sample represents a distinct, spatially separated region of the hepatocellular carcinoma nodule. The assay was immunoSEQ multiplex PCR, and TCRdb's table has in-frame clones only and misses some. The sample has around 6,400 clones; 50% to 60% are singletons. The V end lost 0 bases, the J end lost 6 bases, and 11 bases lay between the germline ends. Germline V CDR1 and CDR2: MNHEY, SVGAGI. The CDR3 contains 14 residues. This clone was seen more than once but under ten times. This chain connects TRBV6-5 to TRBJ1-2; tentative D call: TRBD1 (6 bases). This material consisted of tumor tissue, taken before any cancer treatment. The source is a man between 70 and 80 years old with hepatocellular carcinoma. The CDR3, as DNA: TGTGCCAGCAGTTACTCGATGGGGGGCGATGGCTACACCTTC. This sequence encodes CASSYSMGGDGYTF.